This TCR beta chain was recovered during a study of cytomegalovirus exposure and HLA in healthy donors. Study-wide results and caveats: Certain sequence variants were highly shared and formed a cluster, and this cluster was likely a sequencing artifact. Most of the CMV-associated TCR beta chains (in a later analysis) appeared to be HLA-restricted. Three CMV-associated chains were confirmed in vitro to be specific for CMV antigens.

60 Vbeta and 13 Jbeta primers were used in PCR. Sequencing was performed with immunoSEQ multiplex PCR; in TCRdb, only in-frame clones are kept and a portion is missing. The data show tens of thousands of clones, with roughly 86% seen just once and roughly 2% held by the top ten. Germline CDR1 reads MGHDK; CDR2 reads SYGVNS. The CDR3 contains 15 residues. Nominally healthy donors were sampled, though unrecorded immune exposures were likely. Comment on this clone: What it binds is unknown. The junction does not match germline at one end; this may be a read error. Other DNA sequences in the sample encode the same CDR3.

Material: PBMCs. This clonotype was sampled from a man younger than 30 in good health and CMV-seronegative. This chain uses TRBV25-1 with TRBJ1-1; TRBD1 might be the D (6 bases). CDR3 amino acids: CASEGVRGGNTEAFF. Here the CDR3 DNA reads TGTGCCAGCGAGGGGGTTAGGGGGGGAAACACTGAAGCTTTTTTT.